The T cell receptor (beta chain) under discussion was sequenced for a study of blood T cell repertoires in COVID-19. Germline assignment: CDR1 SGHTA and CDR2 FQGNSA. CDR3 size: 18 residues. V dropped 2 bases and J dropped 2 bases, with 20 bases sitting between them. Study processing details: Scientists estimated how many nucleated cells there were by amplifying reference gene primers. Libraries were prepared by immunoSEQ multiplex PCR; TCRdb keeps only in-frame clonotypes and omits some of them. Clonal size and the V and J genes are those of that table, whereas D and trimming came from the DNA. Among 250,000 or so clones listed, 89% were seen once.

The sequence came from a woman between 35 and 50 years old who had recovered from COVID-19. Sequenced: peripheral blood. The chain uses TRBV7-2 and TRBJ2-3, with a tentative D call TRBD2 (5 bases). The CDR3 loop reads CASSLSVGNGIHTDTQYF. In nucleotides, the CDR3 is TGTGCCAGCAGCTTATCCGTCGGCAACGGGATCCACACAGATACGCAGTATTTT.